Below are 20 T cell receptor beta chains sequenced from a single sample in a study of T cell repertoires in cytomegalovirus infection. Their cognate antigens are unknown. TCRdb re-called the reads with MiXCR, one entry per CDR3 protein. The profile shows about 770,000 distinct CDR3 sequences, approximately 32% of them singletons. The sequencing used cultured CD8+ T cells from PBMCs, collected from culture after CMV antigen stimulation. The receptor source for this set is a human donor in good health (CMV status not recorded). Some clones in this sample may be carry-over from other donors' samples.

The V call is TRBV6-4, the J call TRBJ1-2, with 7 nucleotides matching TRBD1. The germline CDR1 and CDR2 sequences are MRHNA and SNTAGT. The CDR3 is 14 amino acids. J was trimmed by 3 bases and V by 5 bases; bases with no gene match: 6. CDR3 bases: TGTGCCAGCAGTCTTACAGGGGAGGACTATGGCTACACCTTC. Residues: CASSLTGEDYGYTF.

The chain links TRBV2 to TRBJ1-1; possible D gene TRBD1, 5 bases. CDR3 length equals 19 residues. The germline gives CDR1 SNHLY, CDR2 FYNNEI. V was pared by 2 bases and J by 3 bases, with 25 bases between. This CDR3 reads CASSEYTRVGVGADTEAFF. The CDR3 nucleotides are TGTGCCAGCAGTGAATATACCCGGGTCGGAGTTGGGGCGGACACTGAAGCTTTCTTT.

The CDR3: CASSYNSPNTEAFF. Written as DNA, the CDR3 is TGTGCCAGCAGTTATAACAGCCCGAACACTGAAGCTTTCTTT. The chain is built from TRBV6-6 and TRBJ1-1; no reliable D call. Trimming took off 3 bases at V and 1 base at J, with 9 bases between the two ends. Germline CDR1 is MNHNY and CDR2 is SVGAGI (reference sequence). This CDR3 spans 14 amino acids.

V usage is TRBV25-1 and J usage is TRBJ1-6; no definite D call. The germline V gene has CDR1 MGHDK and CDR2 SYGVNS. V was trimmed by 2 bases and J by 6 bases, leaving 11 bases between them. The CDR3 runs to 15 residues. The CDR3 coding sequence is TGTGCCAGCAGTGAAGGAGGAGCGGGTAATTCACCCCTCCACTTT. This gives the protein CASSEGGAGNSPLHF.

At least ten counts were recorded for this clonotype. CDR3 in amino acids: CASSLTGPPTGENTEAFF. The CDR3 DNA reads TGTGCCAGCAGCTTAACGGGACCCCCCACCGGGGAGAACACTGAAGCTTTCTTT. This chain connects TRBV7-3 to TRBJ1-1, with D tentatively TRBD1 (5 bases). Germline CDR1 SGHTA, CDR2 FQGTGA. The CDR3 runs to 18 residues. The V end lost 0 bases, the J end lost 1 base, and 18 bases lay between the germline ends.

V usage is TRBV7-8 and J usage is TRBJ1-3; D gene unclear. The CDR3 is 16 residues long. V was pared by 4 bases and J by 1 base, with 14 bases between. Germline assignment: CDR1 SGHVS and CDR2 FQNEAQ. The CDR3 DNA sequence: TGTGCCAGCAGCTCCTCCTTCGGAGCATCTGGAAACACCATATATTTT. This sequence encodes CASSSSFGASGNTIYF.

This clonotype was seen a handful of times. The chain carries TRBV4-1 and TRBJ1-1; D uncertain. The V end was cut by 0 bases, the J end by 10 bases, with 6 bases between. Per the germline V gene, CDR1 is MGHRA and CDR2 is YSYEKL. The CDR3 is made up of 11 amino acids. CDR3 region: CASSQDGVAFF. The DNA of the CDR3 is TGCGCCAGCAGCCAAGACGGCGTAGCTTTCTTT.

The chain is built from TRBV7-9 and TRBJ2-4; D gene ambiguous. Germline CDR1 and CDR2: SEHNR and FQNEAQ (reference sequence). V lost 6 bases to trimming and J lost 5 bases, with 8 bases between them. This CDR3 is built from 12 residues. CDR3 nucleotides: TGTGCCAGCAGTTTAATCCAAAACATTCAGTACTTC. It codes for CASSLIQNIQYF.

The rearrangement uses TRBV15 and TRBJ1-3; no clear D gene. Germline assignment: CDR1 LNHNV and CDR2 YYDKDF (reference sequence). This CDR3 is 18 amino acids long. Deletions cut 0 bases from V and 0 bases from J, with 15 bases between. CDR3 nucleotides: TGTGCCACCAGCAGAGATCTGGGGTCTGGTCCCTCTGGAAACACCATATATTTT. Residues: CATSRDLGSGPSGNTIYF.

This clonotype has more than one count but fewer than ten. This sequence joins TRBV4-1 and TRBJ1-2; D gene uncertain. V dropped 0 bases and J dropped 2 bases, with 7 bases sitting between them. Germline CDR1 MGHRA, CDR2 YSYEKL. The CDR3 sequence is 14 residues long. In DNA form, the CDR3 reads TGCGCCAGCAGCCAAGATTCGGGGAACTATGGCTACACCTTC. Translating gives CASSQDSGNYGYTF.

The chain carries TRBV15 and TRBJ2-2; either TRBD1 or TRBD2 may fit D (5 bases each). The CDR3 loop spans 13 amino acids. The V gene's germline CDR1 is LNHNV and CDR2 YYDKDF (reference sequence). Between the trimmed V and J ends, which lost 8 bases and 7 bases, there was a span of 14 bases. This CDR3 reads CATGDEVNGELFF. The CDR3 nucleotides are TGTGCCACCGGGGACGAGGTTAACGGGGAGCTGTTTTTT.

The sample holds a few counts of this clonotype. The chain has TRBV14 and TRBJ2-4; 8 bases fit TRBD2. Germline V gene data show CDR1 as SGHDN and CDR2 as FVKESK. The CDR3 extends over 19 amino acids. The V gene end was trimmed by 0 bases and the J gene end by 0 bases; junction bases not matched to a gene: 10. The CDR3: CASSQEPTSATLAKNIQYF. The CDR3, as DNA: TGTGCCAGCAGCCAAGAGCCGACTAGCGCTACTCTAGCCAAAAACATTCAGTACTTC.

This clonotype was counted only a few times. This chain uses TRBV7-6 with TRBJ1-2; D is ambiguous. The length of the CDR3 is 14 residues. Looked up from germline, CDR1 is SGHVS and CDR2 is FNYEAQ. The V end was cut by 3 bases, the J end by 7 bases, with 15 bases between. The CDR3 is CASSFGNPEGGYTF. The CDR3 DNA reads TGTGCCAGCAGCTTCGGCAATCCGGAGGGTGGCTACACCTTC.

The chain joins TRBV7-9 to TRBJ1-1; D perhaps matches TRBD1 (5 bases). The CDR3 spans 15 residues. Germline V gene lookup returns CDR1 SEHNR and CDR2 FQNEAQ (reference sequence). Between the trimmed V and J ends, which lost 4 bases and 2 bases, there was a span of 14 bases. CDR3 in DNA: TGTGCCAGCAGCTCCACCCAGACAGTCAACACTGAAGCTTTCTTT. Translation gives CASSSTQTVNTEAFF.

This chain links TRBV20-1 with TRBJ1-1; maybe TRBD1 (5 bases). The V gene lost 0 bases and the J gene lost 6 bases, with 14 bases spanning the gap. This CDR3 region has 14 residues. Germline CDR1 is DFQATT and CDR2 is SNEGSKA (reference sequence). CDR3 in amino acids: CSARDLGGGPEAFF. The CDR3 DNA is TGCAGTGCTAGAGATCTCGGGGGTGGGCCTGAAGCTTTCTTT.

This clonotype was detected a few times. The CDR3 sequence is CSARGLFEAFF. CDR3 nucleotides: TGCAGTGCTAGGGGGCTATTTGAAGCTTTCTTT. This chain connects TRBV20-1 to TRBJ1-1, with D possibly matching TRBD1 (5 bases). There are 11 residues in the CDR3. Per germline, CDR1 DFQATT and CDR2 SNEGSKA (reference sequence). V lost 3 bases and J lost 7, with 9 bases in between.

The chain couples TRBV7-9 to TRBJ1-1; TRBD1 agrees at 7 bases. After removal of 3 bases from V and 6 bases from J, the junction contained 7 bases not matched to a gene. This CDR3 region has 14 residues. Germline V gene sequence: CDR1 SEHNR, CDR2 FQNEAQ (reference sequence). CDR3 DNA: TGTGCCAGCAGCTTTGTAGGGGGCGGGGCTGAAGCTTTCTTT. Translating gives CASSFVGGGAEAFF.

The table lists this clonotype with a few counts. The rearrangement links TRBV6-8 to TRBJ2-1, with a weak D call TRBD2 (5 bases). V shed 4 bases and J shed 0 bases, with 13 bases lying between them. The CDR3 is made up of 16 amino acids. The germline V gene has CDR1 MNHGY and CDR2 SAAAGT. The CDR3 bases are TGTGCCAGCAGTTCGGACCGCACTAGCTCCTACAATGAGCAGTTCTTC. Residues: CASSSDRTSSYNEQFF.

This clonotype was counted many times. The CDR3 region has the DNA TGTGCCAGCAGTGCCGGGCCCGTACATTATGGCTACACCTTC. Protein sequence: CASSAGPVHYGYTF. V usage is TRBV6-5 and J usage is TRBJ1-2, with D unclear. Trimming pared 5 bases from V and 5 bases from J, leaving 15 bases between. This CDR3 contains 14 residues. CDR1 MNHEY and CDR2 SVGAGI come from the germline V gene.

The gene calls are TRBV5-6 and TRBJ2-1; no definite D call. This CDR3 contains 12 residues. Germline V CDR1 and CDR2: SGHDT, YYEEEE. The V gene lost 0 bases and the J gene lost 12 bases, with 10 bases spanning the gap. The CDR3 loop reads CASSLDLSGQFF. The CDR3 DNA is TGTGCCAGCAGCTTGGATTTGTCTGGGCAGTTCTTC.